These 14 T cell receptor beta chains were all obtained from the same sample, sequenced in a study of blood T cell repertoires in COVID-19. The method was immunoSEQ multiplex PCR; TCRdb's version includes in-frame clones alone and lacks a portion of them. The data contain fewer than 250,000 clones, around 84% of them singletons. The sequencing input was PBMCs or T cells enriched from blood (not recorded which). The receptors shown here come from a woman between 40 and 55 years old who had recovered from COVID-19.

The chain combines TRBV30 with TRBJ1-1; maybe TRBD1 (6 bases). V lost 1 base to trimming and J lost 3 bases, with 15 bases between them. Looked up from germline, CDR1 is GTSNPN and CDR2 is SVGIG (reference sequence). This CDR3 spans 15 amino acids. The CDR3 DNA is TGTGCCTGGAGTGACTCCGGGACATTCGACACTGAAGCTTTCTTT. Its translation is CAWSDSGTFDTEAFF.

In DNA, the CDR3 is TGTGCCACCAGTGATCTACTAATTCCAGACTGGAGCATTCAGTACTTC. This encodes CATSDLLIPDWSIQYF. The rearrangement joins TRBV24-1 to TRBJ2-4; D remains ambiguous. The V and J ends lost 3 bases and 9 bases respectively, with 20 bases between them. Germline loops: CDR1 KGHDR, CDR2 SFDVKD. The CDR3 is 16 amino acids.

V gene TRBV7-2 combines with J gene TRBJ1-5, with 7 bases identical to TRBD1. With V trimmed by 4 bases and J by 1 base, 4 bases remained unmatched. The CDR3 consists of 15 residues. The germline CDR1 and CDR2 sequences are SGHTA and FQGNSA. The chain's CDR3 is CASSYSTGSNQPQHF. In DNA, the CDR3 is TGTGCCAGCAGCTATTCGACAGGGAGCAATCAGCCCCAGCATTTT.

This chain links TRBV11-2 with TRBJ2-7; TRBD1 aligns across 10 bases. The germline CDR1 and CDR2 sequences are SGHAT and FQNNGV. The CDR3 is 15 amino acids. CDR3 DNA: TGTGCGAGCCGGGACAGGGGTCAGTACTCCTACGAGCAGTACTTC. Its translation: CASRDRGQYSYEQYF.

This chain links TRBV3-1 (or the pseudogene TRBV3-2) with TRBJ1-4; tentative D call: TRBD1 (5 bases). This CDR3 comprises 15 residues. CDR1 is LGHDT, CDR2 YNNKEL, per germline (reference sequence). Between the trimmed V and J ends, which lost 8 bases and 7 bases, there was a span of 20 bases. CDR3 sequence reads: CASGRGMGQGEKLFF. The CDR3 DNA reads as TGTGCCAGCGGCAGAGGAATGGGTCAGGGTGAAAAACTGTTTTTT.

The chain recombines TRBV12-3 or TRBV12-4 with TRBJ1-2; D remains unclear. V lost 1 base, J lost 12 bases, and 9 bases lay in between. CDR3 length: 11 amino acids. CDR3 coding DNA: TGTGCCAGCAGTTTAGGCGCGGGGAACACCTTC. Amino acid sequence: CASSLGAGNTF.

The rearrangement uses TRBV7-7 and TRBJ2-1; D gene unclear. From germline, CDR1 is SSHAT and CDR2 FNYEAQ (reference sequence). The CDR3 is 13 amino acids. Between the trimmed V and J ends, which lost 5 bases and 6 bases, there was a span of 11 bases. The CDR3 DNA reads TGTGCCAGCAGCGATATGAGAGCCAATGAGCAGTTCTTC. Translating gives CASSDMRANEQFF.

The rearrangement links TRBV11-2 to TRBJ2-7; D possibly corresponds to TRBD1 (5 bases). V was clipped by 1 base and J by 7 bases, with 14 bases between them. The germline CDR1 and CDR2 sequences are SGHAT and FQNNGV. The CDR3 extends over 14 amino acids. As DNA, the CDR3 is TGTGCCAGCAGCTTAGGGGTCAGGGTGGGGGAGCAGTACTTC. It codes for CASSLGVRVGEQYF.

CDR3 sequence reads: CASSAAPTNEKLFF. The CDR3 nucleotides read TGTGCCAGCAGTGCGGCACCAACTAATGAAAAACTGTTTTTT. This sequence joins TRBV28 and TRBJ1-4; D is undetermined. V shed 5 bases and J shed 0 bases, with 7 bases lying between them. Germline values: CDR1 MDHEN, CDR2 SYDVKM. This CDR3 is 14 amino acids long.

The chain is built from TRBV3-1 (or the pseudogene TRBV3-2) and TRBJ2-7; tentatively, D is TRBD2 (6 bases). Trimming cost V 1 base and J 2 bases, with 15 bases left between them. From germline, CDR1 is LGHDT and CDR2 YNNKEL (reference sequence). This CDR3 has 16 residues. CDR3 bases: TGTGCCAGCAGCCAAGTTAGGGCGGGAAACACCTACGAGCAGTACTTC. Encoded protein: CASSQVRAGNTYEQYF.

The chain employs TRBV9 and TRBJ1-5; D might be TRBD1 (6 bases). The ends were cut back, 5 bases at V and 0 bases at J, with 9 bases in the middle. Germline CDR1 is SGDLS and CDR2 is YYNGEE. This CDR3 is 14 amino acids long. The CDR3 reads CASSRDNSNQPQHF. The CDR3 coding sequence is TGTGCCAGCAGTAGGGACAATAGCAATCAGCCCCAGCATTTT.

The rearrangement uses TRBV7-9 and TRBJ2-2, with D tentatively TRBD1 (5 bases). Germline V CDR1 and CDR2: SEHNR, FQNEAQ (reference sequence). CDR3 length: 14 amino acids. V lost 4 bases and J lost 1, with 7 bases in between. The CDR3 reads CASSYQGNTGELFF. CDR3 nucleotide sequence: TGTGCCAGCAGCTATCAGGGGAACACCGGGGAGCTGTTTTTT. Looking up the rest from reference TRBV7-9 and TRBJ2-2 gives the full variable domain: DTGVSQNPRHKITKRGQNVTFRCDPISEHNRLYWYRQTLGQGPEFLTYFQNEAQLEKSRLLSDRFSAERPKGSFSTLEIQRTEQGDSAMYLCASSYQGNTGELFFGEGSRLTVL.

The chain recombines TRBV5-1 with TRBJ1-6; 10 bases are a match to TRBD1. Germline V gives CDR1 SGHRS, CDR2 YFSETQ. This CDR3 contains 14 residues. J gave up 10 bases and V 5 bases, and 6 bases lay outside the gene matches. The CDR3 here is CASRTGQGESPLHF. The CDR3 DNA is TGCGCCAGCAGGACCGGACAGGGGGAATCACCCCTCCACTTT.

The V gene is TRBV19, the J gene TRBJ1-1, with D uncertain. CDR3 size: 14 residues. Looked up from germline, CDR1 is LNHDA and CDR2 is SQIVND (reference sequence). Trimming took 5 bases from V and 1 from J, leaving 11 bases between them. In nucleotides, the CDR3 is TGTGCCAGTAGTCTACTATACAAGAACACTGAAGCTTTCTTT. Protein: CASSLLYKNTEAFF. Full variable domain (remainder filled in from reference TRBV19 and TRBJ1-1): DGGITQSPKYLFRKEGQNVTLSCEQNLNHDAMYWYRQDPGQGLRLIYYSQIVNDFQKGDIAEGYSVSREKKESFPLTVTSAQKNPTAFYLCASSLLYKNTEAFFGQGTRLTVV.